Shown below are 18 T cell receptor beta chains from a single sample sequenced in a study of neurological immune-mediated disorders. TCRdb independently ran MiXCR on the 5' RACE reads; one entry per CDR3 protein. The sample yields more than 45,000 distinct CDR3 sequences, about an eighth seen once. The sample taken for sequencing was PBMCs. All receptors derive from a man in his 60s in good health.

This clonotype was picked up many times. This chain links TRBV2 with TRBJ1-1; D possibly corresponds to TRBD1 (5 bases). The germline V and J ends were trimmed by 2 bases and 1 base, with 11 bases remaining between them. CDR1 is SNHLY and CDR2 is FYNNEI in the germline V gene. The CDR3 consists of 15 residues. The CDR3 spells CASSEWGIKNTEAFF. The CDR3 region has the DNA TGTGCCAGCAGTGAATGGGGGATAAAGAACACTGAAGCTTTCTTT. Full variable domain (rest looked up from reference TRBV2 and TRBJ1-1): EPEVTQTPSHQVTQMGQEVILRCVPISNHLYFYWYRQILGQKVEFLVSFYNNEISEKSEIFDDQFSVERPDGSNFTLKIRSTKLEDSAMYFCASSEWGIKNTEAFFGQGTRLTVV.

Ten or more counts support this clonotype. CDR3 amino acids: CSASWQVNTEAFF. In nucleotides, the CDR3 is TGCAGTGCTTCCTGGCAGGTGAACACTGAAGCTTTCTTT. The chain employs TRBV20-1 and TRBJ1-1; D is uncertain. Looked up from germline, CDR1 is DFQATT and CDR2 is SNEGSKA (reference sequence). This CDR3 contains 13 residues. Trimming took off 5 bases at V and 0 bases at J, with 10 bases between the two ends.

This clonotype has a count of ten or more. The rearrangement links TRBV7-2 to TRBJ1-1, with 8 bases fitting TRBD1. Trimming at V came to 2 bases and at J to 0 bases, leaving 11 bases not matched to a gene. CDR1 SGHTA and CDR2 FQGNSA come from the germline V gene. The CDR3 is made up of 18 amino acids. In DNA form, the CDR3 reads TGTGCCAGCAGCTTATGGGCTGGGACAGGCTTCATGAACACTGAAGCTTTCTTT. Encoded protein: CASSLWAGTGFMNTEAFF.

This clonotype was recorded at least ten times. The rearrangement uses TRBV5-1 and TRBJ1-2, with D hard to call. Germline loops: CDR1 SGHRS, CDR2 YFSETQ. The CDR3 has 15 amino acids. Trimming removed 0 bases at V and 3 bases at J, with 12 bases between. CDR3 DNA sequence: TGCGCCAGCAGCTTGGCCCCCGGACCCGACTATGGCTACACCTTC. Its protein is CASSLAPGPDYGYTF.

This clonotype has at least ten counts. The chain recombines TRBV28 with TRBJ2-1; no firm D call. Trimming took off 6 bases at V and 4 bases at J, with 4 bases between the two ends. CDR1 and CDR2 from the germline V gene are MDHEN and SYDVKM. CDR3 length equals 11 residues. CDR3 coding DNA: TGTGCCAGCAGGGATTACAATGAGCAGTTCTTC. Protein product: CASRDYNEQFF.

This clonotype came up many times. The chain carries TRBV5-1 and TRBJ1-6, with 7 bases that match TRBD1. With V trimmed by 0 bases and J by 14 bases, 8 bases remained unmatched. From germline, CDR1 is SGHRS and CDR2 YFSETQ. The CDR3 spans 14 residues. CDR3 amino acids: CASSLDRDRGSLHF. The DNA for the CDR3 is TGCGCCAGCAGCTTGGACAGGGACAGAGGTTCCCTCCACTTT.

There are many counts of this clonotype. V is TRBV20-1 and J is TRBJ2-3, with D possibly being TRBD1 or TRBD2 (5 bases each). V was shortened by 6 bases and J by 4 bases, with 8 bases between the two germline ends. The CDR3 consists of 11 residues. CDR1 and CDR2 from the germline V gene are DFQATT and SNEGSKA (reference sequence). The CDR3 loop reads CSAGDADTQYF. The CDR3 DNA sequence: TGCAGTGCGGGGGATGCAGATACGCAGTATTTT.

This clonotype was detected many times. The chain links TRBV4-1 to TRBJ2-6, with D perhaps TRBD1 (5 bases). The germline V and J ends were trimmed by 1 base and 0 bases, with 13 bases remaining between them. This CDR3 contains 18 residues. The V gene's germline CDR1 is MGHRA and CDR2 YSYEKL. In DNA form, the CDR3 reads TGCGCCAGCAGCCAAGGGACATCCTGGAGCTCTGGGGCCAACGTCCTGACTTTC. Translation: CASSQGTSWSSGANVLTF.

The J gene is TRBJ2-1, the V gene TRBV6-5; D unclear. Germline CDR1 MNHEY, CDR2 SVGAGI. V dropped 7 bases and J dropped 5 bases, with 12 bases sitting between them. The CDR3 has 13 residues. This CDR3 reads CASKLLDHNEQFF. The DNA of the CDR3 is TGTGCCAGCAAGCTACTCGACCACAATGAGCAGTTCTTC.

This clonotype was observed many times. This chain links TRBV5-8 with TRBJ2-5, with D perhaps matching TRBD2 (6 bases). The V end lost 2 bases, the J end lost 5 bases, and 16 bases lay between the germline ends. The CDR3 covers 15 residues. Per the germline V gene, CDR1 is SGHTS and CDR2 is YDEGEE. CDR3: CASSLPGERAETQYF. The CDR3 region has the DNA TGTGCCAGCAGCTTACCGGGAGAGAGAGCGGAGACCCAGTACTTC.

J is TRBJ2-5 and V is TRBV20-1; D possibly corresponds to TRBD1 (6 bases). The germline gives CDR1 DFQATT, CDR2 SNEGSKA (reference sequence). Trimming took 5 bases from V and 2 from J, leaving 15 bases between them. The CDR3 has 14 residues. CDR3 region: CSAPPPGAQETQYF. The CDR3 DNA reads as TGCAGTGCTCCCCCGCCAGGGGCGCAAGAGACCCAGTACTTC.

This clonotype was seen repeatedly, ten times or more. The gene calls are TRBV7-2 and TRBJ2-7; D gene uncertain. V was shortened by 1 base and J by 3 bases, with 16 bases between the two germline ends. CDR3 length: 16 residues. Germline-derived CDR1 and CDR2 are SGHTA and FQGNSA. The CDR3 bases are TGTGCCAGCAGCTTAGATGCCTTTCCGTCCGTCTACGAGCAGTACTTC. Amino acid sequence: CASSLDAFPSVYEQYF.

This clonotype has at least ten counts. The CDR3 nucleotides read TGTGCCAGCAGCGCTGACAGGGCAGATACGCAGTATTTT. Protein product: CASSADRADTQYF. The rearrangement links TRBV5-5 to TRBJ2-3, with 7 bases fitting TRBD1. The CDR3 contains 13 residues. The germline gives CDR1 SGHKS, CDR2 YYEKEE (reference sequence). The V and J ends lost 4 bases and 4 bases, in that order; junction bases with no gene match: 3.

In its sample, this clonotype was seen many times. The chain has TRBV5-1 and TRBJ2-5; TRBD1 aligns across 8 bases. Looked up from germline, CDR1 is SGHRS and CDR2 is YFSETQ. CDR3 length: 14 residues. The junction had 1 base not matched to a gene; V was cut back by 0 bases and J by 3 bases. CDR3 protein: CASSLVGQEETQYF. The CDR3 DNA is TGCGCCAGCAGCTTGGTGGGACAGGAAGAGACCCAGTACTTC.

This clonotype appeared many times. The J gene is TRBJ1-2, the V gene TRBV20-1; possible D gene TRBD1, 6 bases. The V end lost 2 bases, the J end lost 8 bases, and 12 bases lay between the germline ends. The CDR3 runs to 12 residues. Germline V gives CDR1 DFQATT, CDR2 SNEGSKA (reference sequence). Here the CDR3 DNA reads TGCAGTGCTAGATTGGGGGCGCAAGGCTACACCTTC. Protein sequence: CSARLGAQGYTF.

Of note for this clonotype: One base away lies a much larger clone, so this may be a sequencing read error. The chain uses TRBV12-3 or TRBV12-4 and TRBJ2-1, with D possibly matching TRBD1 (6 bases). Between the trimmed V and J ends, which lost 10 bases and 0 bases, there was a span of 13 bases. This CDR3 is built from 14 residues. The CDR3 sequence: CAIKRGSSYNEQFF. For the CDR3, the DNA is TGTGCCATAAAGAGGGGGAGCTCCTACAATGAGCAGTTCTTC.

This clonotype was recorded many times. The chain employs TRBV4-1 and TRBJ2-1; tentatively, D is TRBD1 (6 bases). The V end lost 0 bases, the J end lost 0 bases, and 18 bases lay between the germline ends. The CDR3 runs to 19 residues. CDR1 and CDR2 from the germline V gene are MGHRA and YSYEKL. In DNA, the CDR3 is TGCGCCAGCAGCCAAGAGCGGACAGTGCTGACCAGCTCCTACAATGAGCAGTTCTTC. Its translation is CASSQERTVLTSSYNEQFF.

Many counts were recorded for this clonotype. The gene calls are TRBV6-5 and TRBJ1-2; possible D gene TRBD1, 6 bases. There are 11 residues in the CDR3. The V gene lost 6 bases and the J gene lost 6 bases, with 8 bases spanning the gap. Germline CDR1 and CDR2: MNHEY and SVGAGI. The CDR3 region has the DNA TGTGCCAGCAGCACAGGGAATGGCTACACCTTC. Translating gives CASSTGNGYTF.